The 27 T cell receptor beta chains given below trace back to one sample, sequenced in a study of blood T cell repertoires in COVID-19. Sequenced by immunoSEQ multiplex PCR; TCRdb stores in-frame clones only, minus some. The sample yields some 96,000 clones, 90% to 95% seen once. The sample taken for sequencing was peripheral blood. The receptor set was obtained from a man aged 50 or older with active COVID-19.

The chain couples TRBV9 to TRBJ2-1; 7 nucleotides agree with TRBD2. The CDR3 covers 15 residues. Per the germline V gene, CDR1 is SGDLS and CDR2 is YYNGEE. With 0 bases clipped from V and 4 bases from J, the junction kept 4 bases outside the gene matches. The CDR3, as DNA: TGTGCCAGCAGCGTAGGGCTAGCGGCGTACAATGAGCAGTTCTTC. Translated: CASSVGLAAYNEQFF. The full variable domain, completed using reference TRBV9 and TRBJ2-1, is DSGVTQTPKHLITATGQRVTLRCSPRSGDLSVYWYQQSLDQGLQFLIQYYNGEERAKGNILERFSAQQFPDLHSELNLSSLELGDSALYFCASSVGLAAYNEQFFGPGTRLTVL.

The chain carries TRBV30 and TRBJ1-2, with 7 bases lining up with TRBD1. V gave up 6 bases and J gave up 8 bases; unmatched junction bases: 12. The germline gives CDR1 GTSNPN, CDR2 SVGIG (reference sequence). The CDR3 covers 13 residues. The CDR3 DNA follows: TGTGCCTGCATAGACAGGGCGAGAGGGGGCTACACCTTC. This gives the protein CACIDRARGGYTF.

The chain joins TRBV2 to TRBJ2-2; 8 bases match TRBD2. Germline lookup yields CDR1 SNHLY and CDR2 FYNNEI. Unmatched junction bases numbered 7, after V lost 3 bases and J lost 4 bases. This CDR3 region has 16 residues. The chain's CDR3 is CASSEGGLVGTGELFF. The DNA of the CDR3 is TGTGCCAGCAGTGAGGGGGGACTAGTGGGCACCGGGGAGCTGTTTTTT.

The V call is TRBV28, the J call TRBJ2-7; 15 nucleotides match TRBD2. V lost 7 bases, J lost 6 bases, and 7 bases stayed unmatched. The CDR3 runs to 15 residues. The germline V gene has CDR1 MDHEN and CDR2 SYDVKM. The CDR3 DNA sequence: TGTGCCAGCACCGAGGGACTAGCGGGAGGAGGCGAGCAGTACGTC. Encoded protein: CASTEGLAGGGEQYV.

V and J are TRBV2 and TRBJ1-3; 11 bases are a match to TRBD1. V was pared by 6 bases and J by 3 bases, with 16 bases of the junction left unmatched. This CDR3 region has 19 residues. The germline gives CDR1 SNHLY, CDR2 FYNNEI. CDR3 amino acids: CASSSGQGAIPSFGNTIYF. The CDR3 bases are TGTGCCAGCAGCAGCGGACAGGGGGCAATCCCGAGCTTTGGAAACACCATATATTTT.

In DNA form, the CDR3 reads TGTGCCAGCAGCCCCCGCACCGCGTCCTATGGCTACACCTTC. It is translated as CASSPRTASYGYTF. This chain connects TRBV7-2 to TRBJ1-2; D not certain. Germline-derived CDR1 and CDR2 are SGHTA and FQGNSA. V was clipped by 5 bases and J by 4 bases, with 14 bases between them. The CDR3 length is 14 residues.

This clone came up once. V and J are TRBV5-5 and TRBJ1-5, with D perhaps TRBD1 (6 bases). Trimming shortened V by 1 base and J by 2 bases, and 10 bases separated the two germline ends. This CDR3 is built from 15 residues. Germline lookup yields CDR1 SGHKS and CDR2 YYEKEE (reference sequence). Written as DNA, the CDR3 is TGTGCCAGCAGCTTGACAGGGAGGGGCAATCAGCCCCAGCATTTT. Translation gives CASSLTGRGNQPQHF.

V and J are TRBV10-3 and TRBJ2-3, with 7 bases identical to TRBD1. The germline V gene encodes CDR1 ENHRY and CDR2 SYGVKD. There are 15 residues in the CDR3. J gave up 4 bases and V 10 bases, and 14 bases lay outside the gene matches. This CDR3 is CATRAGDSGSDTQYF. The CDR3 nucleotides are TGTGCCACCCGGGCTGGGGACAGCGGCTCAGATACGCAGTATTTT.

The chain has TRBV2 and TRBJ2-7; 12 bases are shared with TRBD1. Trimming cost V 6 bases and J 8 bases; bases outside gene matches: 11. Germline V gene lookup returns CDR1 SNHLY and CDR2 FYNNEI. The CDR3 contains 15 residues. The CDR3: CASSYVGGTGGQQYV. CDR3 nucleotides: TGTGCCAGCAGCTACGTCGGCGGGACAGGGGGCCAGCAGTACGTC.

The chain has TRBV11-2 and TRBJ1-1; D is ambiguous. Germline CDR1 SGHAT, CDR2 FQNNGV. CDR3 length: 15 amino acids. V gave up 1 base and J gave up 5 bases, with 14 bases separating them. CDR3 coding DNA: TGTGCCAGCAGCTTAGTCGGCGGCCGGGGAACTGAAGCTTTCTTT. Its translation: CASSLVGGRGTEAFF.

The J gene is TRBJ2-7, the V gene TRBV6-1; 13 bases match TRBD2. The length of the CDR3 is 16 residues. The germline CDR1 and CDR2 sequences are MNHNS and SASEGT. J gave up 3 bases and V 6 bases, and 8 bases lay outside the gene matches. The chain's CDR3 is CASRELAGGPSYEQYV. CDR3 DNA sequence: TGTGCCAGCAGGGAACTAGCGGGAGGGCCCAGCTACGAGCAGTACGTC.

The V gene is TRBV11-1, the J gene TRBJ2-4, with D tentatively TRBD2 (5 bases). The germline gives CDR1 SGHAT, CDR2 FQDESV (reference sequence). The CDR3 contains 13 residues. V lost 5 bases and J 4 bases, leaving 9 bases between the germline ends. The CDR3 DNA reads as TGTGCCAGCAGCAGGTCGGGGAAAAACATTCAGTACTTC. It translates to CASSRSGKNIQYF.

The CDR3 nucleotides read TGTGCCAGCAGTGATTCACCCGGGACAGGGGGCCCTCAGTACTTC. Translated, it gives CASSDSPGTGGPQYF. This sequence joins TRBV6-1 and TRBJ2-7; 12 nucleotides line up with TRBD1. Trimming cost V 3 bases and J 10 bases; bases outside gene matches: 10. This CDR3 comprises 15 residues. Germline V lookup: CDR1 MNHNS, CDR2 SASEGT.

V usage is TRBV5-6 and J usage is TRBJ1-2; D unclear. V was shortened by 1 base and J by 10 bases, with 8 bases between the two germline ends. CDR1 is SGHDT and CDR2 is YYEEEE in the germline V gene. The CDR3 has 11 residues. The chain's CDR3 is CASSLTEDYTF. The CDR3 region has the DNA TGTGCCAGCAGCTTGACAGAAGACTACACCTTC.

The chain has TRBV5-4 and TRBJ2-2; 14 bases match TRBD2. CDR1 and CDR2 from the germline V gene are SGHNT and YYREEE (reference sequence). This CDR3 is built from 17 residues. V shed 4 bases, J shed 5 bases, and the junction held 7 bases outside the gene matches. CDR3: CASSPGLAGDGTGELFF. CDR3 coding DNA: TGTGCCAGCAGCCCGGGACTAGCGGGAGACGGAACCGGGGAGCTGTTTTTT. The variable domain in full, with the rest retrieved from reference TRBV5-4 and TRBJ2-2, is ETGVTQSPTHLIKTRGQQVTLRCSSQSGHNTVSWYQQALGQGPQFIFQYYREEENGRGNFPPRFSGLQFPNYSSELNVNALELDDSALYLCASSPGLAGDGTGELFFGEGSRLTVL.

The rearrangement joins TRBV19 to TRBJ1-4, with D unresolved. Between the trimmed V and J ends, which lost 3 bases and 8 bases, there was a span of 19 bases. This CDR3 contains 16 residues. Germline V gene data show CDR1 as LNHDA and CDR2 as SQIVND (reference sequence). DNA for the CDR3: TGTGCCAGTAGTATTGGAGGGCGCGAGGTGGTGGAAAAACTGTTTTTT. Translated, it gives CASSIGGREVVEKLFF. Combining the CDR3 with reference TRBV19 and TRBJ1-4 gives the whole variable domain DGGITQSPKYLFRKEGQNVTLSCEQNLNHDAMYWYRQDPGQGLRLIYYSQIVNDFQKGDIAEGYSVSREKKESFPLTVTSAQKNPTAFYLCASSIGGREVVEKLFFGSGTQLSVL.

The V and J genes are TRBV29-1 and TRBJ1-2; D is perhaps TRBD1 (6 bases). Between the trimmed V and J ends, which lost 4 bases and 8 bases, there was a span of 29 bases. This CDR3 has 17 amino acids. Germline V gene sequence: CDR1 SQVTM, CDR2 ANQGSEA. Here the CDR3 DNA reads TGCAGCGTTGCCTCGGGGTCAGAAGCACAGGGTTTCGTCGGCTACACCTTC. Translated: CSVASGSEAQGFVGYTF.

The rearrangement joins TRBV11-2 to TRBJ2-3; 7 nucleotides line up with TRBD2. The V and J ends lost 5 bases and 1 base, in that order; junction bases with no gene match: 12. This CDR3 is built from 17 residues. Germline V gene lookup returns CDR1 SGHAT and CDR2 FQNNGV. This CDR3 is CASSPGKAGTRTDTQYF. Written as DNA, the CDR3 is TGTGCCAGCAGCCCAGGGAAAGCGGGAACTCGCACAGATACGCAGTATTTT.

This chain links TRBV2 with TRBJ1-1; D possibly corresponds to TRBD1 (6 bases). Deletions cut 6 bases from V and 0 bases from J, with 11 bases between. The CDR3 is 14 residues long. CDR1 and CDR2 from the germline V gene are SNHLY and FYNNEI. CDR3 nucleotides: TGTGCCAGCAGGATGGACAGCATGAACACTGAAGCTTTCTTT. This sequence encodes CASRMDSMNTEAFF.

This rearrangement joins TRBV9 to TRBJ1-4; 7 nucleotides line up with TRBD1. Losses at the gene ends were 3 bases for V and 4 bases for J; bases not matched to a gene: 6. The CDR3 is 15 amino acids. Germline V CDR1 and CDR2: SGDLS, YYNGEE. CDR3 coding DNA: TGTGCCAGCAGCGCGGACAGGAGTTATAATGAAAAACTGTTTTTT. It specifies CASSADRSYNEKLFF.

The rearrangement links TRBV14 to TRBJ2-1; a weak D match, TRBD2 (5 bases). Germline CDR1 reads SGHDN; CDR2 reads FVKESK. CDR3 length: 16 amino acids. Trimming stripped 4 bases from V and 2 bases from J, with 15 bases between. The DNA of the CDR3 is TGTGCCAGCAGCCCGACTGGCGGGCGCCCCTACAATGAGCAGTTCTTC. Encoded protein: CASSPTGGRPYNEQFF.

This chain connects TRBV6-6 to TRBJ2-7; no reliable D call. Trimming removed 4 bases at V and 5 bases at J, with 6 bases between. Germline V gene sequence: CDR1 MNHNY, CDR2 SVGAGI (reference sequence). The CDR3 totals 11 residues. The CDR3 reads CASSSPNEQYF. CDR3 nucleotide sequence: TGTGCCAGCAGTTCCCCTAACGAGCAGTACTTC.

The V and J genes are TRBV7-9 and TRBJ2-5, with a tentative D call TRBD2 (5 bases). CDR1 is SEHNR, CDR2 FQNEAQ, per germline (reference sequence). This CDR3 comprises 12 residues. With 4 bases removed from V and 7 bases from J, the gap between germline ends came to 10 bases. CDR3 in amino acids: CASSSPAGTQYF. In DNA, the CDR3 is TGTGCCAGCAGCTCCCCCGCGGGGACCCAGTACTTC.

The rearrangement uses TRBV19 and TRBJ2-3; TRBD1 might be the D (7 bases). The germline V gene encodes CDR1 LNHDA and CDR2 SQIVND (reference sequence). The CDR3 runs 16 residues. V dropped 6 bases and J dropped 11 bases, with 27 bases sitting between them. In DNA, the CDR3 is TGTGCCAGTAGCCCTGCCCGCGGAAGGAGGGGGCATGAGCAGTATTTT. It specifies CASSPARGRRGHEQYF.

The gene calls are TRBV3-1 (or the pseudogene TRBV3-2) and TRBJ2-7; D possibly corresponds to TRBD1 (5 bases). V was shortened by 1 base and J by 2 bases, with 9 bases between the two germline ends. CDR3 size: 14 residues. CDR1 and CDR2 (germline): LGHDT, YNNKEL (reference sequence). The DNA for the CDR3 is TGTGCCAGCAGCCAAGCTTCAGGGCCCTACGAGCAGTACGTC. This sequence encodes CASSQASGPYEQYV.

This chain connects TRBV27 to TRBJ2-1, with 7 bases fitting TRBD1. Germline V gene sequence: CDR1 MNHEY, CDR2 SMNVEV (reference sequence). The CDR3 is made up of 15 amino acids. J lost 3 bases, V lost 5 bases, and 7 bases had no gene match. The CDR3: CASSLRDRDYNEQFF. The CDR3 region has the DNA TGTGCCAGCAGTCTCCGGGACAGAGACTACAATGAGCAGTTCTTC.

This chain links TRBV5-1 with TRBJ1-2; the match to TRBD1 covers 7 bases. V lost 0 bases, J lost 3 bases, and 5 bases stayed unmatched. The germline V gene encodes CDR1 SGHRS and CDR2 YFSETQ. The CDR3 totals 15 residues. For the CDR3, the DNA is TGCGCCAGCAGCTTGGCTGAAGGGGGCGACTATGGCTACACCTTC. Its translation is CASSLAEGGDYGYTF.